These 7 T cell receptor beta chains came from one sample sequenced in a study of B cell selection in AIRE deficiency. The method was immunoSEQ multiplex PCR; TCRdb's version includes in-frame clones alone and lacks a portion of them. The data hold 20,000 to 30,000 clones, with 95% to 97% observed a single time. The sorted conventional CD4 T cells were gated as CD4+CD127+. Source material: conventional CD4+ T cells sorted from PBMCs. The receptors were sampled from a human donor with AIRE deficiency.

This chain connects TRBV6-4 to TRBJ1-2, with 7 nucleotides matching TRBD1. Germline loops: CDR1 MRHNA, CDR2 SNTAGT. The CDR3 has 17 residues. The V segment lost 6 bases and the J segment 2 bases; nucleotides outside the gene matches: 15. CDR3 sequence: CASRQGPTGQANYGYTF. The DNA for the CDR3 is TGTGCCAGCAGGCAGGGCCCTACCGGACAGGCCAACTATGGCTACACCTTC.

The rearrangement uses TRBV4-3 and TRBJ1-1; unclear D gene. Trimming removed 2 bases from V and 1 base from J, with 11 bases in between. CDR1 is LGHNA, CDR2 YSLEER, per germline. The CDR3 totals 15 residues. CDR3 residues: CASSQSLGKNTEAFF. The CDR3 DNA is TGCGCCAGCAGCCAAAGTCTGGGGAAGAACACTGAAGCTTTCTTT.

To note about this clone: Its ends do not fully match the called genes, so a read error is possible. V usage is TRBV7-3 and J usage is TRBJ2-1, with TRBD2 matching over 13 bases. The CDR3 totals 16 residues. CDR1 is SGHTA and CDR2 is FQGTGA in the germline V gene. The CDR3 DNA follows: TGTGCCAGCAGCCTAACCGGGACTAGCGGGATAAATGAGCAGTTCTTC. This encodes CASSLTGTSGINEQFF.

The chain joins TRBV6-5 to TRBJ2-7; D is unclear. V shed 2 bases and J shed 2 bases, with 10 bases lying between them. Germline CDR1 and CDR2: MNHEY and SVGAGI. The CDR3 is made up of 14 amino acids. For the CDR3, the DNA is TGTGCCAGCAGTTACACCTTGTCCCCCTACGAGCAGTACTTC. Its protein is CASSYTLSPYEQYF.

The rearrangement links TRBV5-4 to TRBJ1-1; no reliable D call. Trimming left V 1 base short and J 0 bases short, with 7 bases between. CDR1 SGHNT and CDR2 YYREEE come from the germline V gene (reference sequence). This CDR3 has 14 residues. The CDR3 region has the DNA TGTGCCAGCAGCTTGCCAGGTCTGAACACTGAAGCTTTCTTT. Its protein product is CASSLPGLNTEAFF.

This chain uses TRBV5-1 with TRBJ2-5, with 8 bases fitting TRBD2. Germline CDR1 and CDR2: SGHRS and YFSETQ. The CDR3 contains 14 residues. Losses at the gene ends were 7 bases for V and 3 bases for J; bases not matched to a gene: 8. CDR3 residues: CASSWGAGEETQYF. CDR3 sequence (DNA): TGCGCCAGCTCATGGGGAGCGGGAGAAGAGACCCAGTACTTC.

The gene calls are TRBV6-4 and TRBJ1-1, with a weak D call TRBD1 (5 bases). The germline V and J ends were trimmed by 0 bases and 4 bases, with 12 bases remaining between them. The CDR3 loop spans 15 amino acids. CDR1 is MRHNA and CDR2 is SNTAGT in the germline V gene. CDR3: CASSDSYGAGTEAFF. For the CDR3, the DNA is TGTGCCAGCAGTGACTCCTATGGGGCAGGCACTGAAGCTTTCTTT.